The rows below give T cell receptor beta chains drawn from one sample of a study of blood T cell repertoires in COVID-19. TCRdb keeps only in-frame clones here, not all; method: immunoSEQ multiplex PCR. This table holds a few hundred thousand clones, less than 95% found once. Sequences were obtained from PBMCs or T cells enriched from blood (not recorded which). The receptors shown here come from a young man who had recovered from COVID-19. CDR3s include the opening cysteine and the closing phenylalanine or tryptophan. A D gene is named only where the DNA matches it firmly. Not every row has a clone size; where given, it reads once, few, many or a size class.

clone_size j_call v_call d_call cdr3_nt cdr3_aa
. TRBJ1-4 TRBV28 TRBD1 TGTGCCAGCAGTTTTCCGGGACAGAAAAATGAAAAACTGTTTTTT CASSFPGQKNEKLFF
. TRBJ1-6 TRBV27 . TGTGCCAGCAGTTTTGGAGGGGCGCGTAATTCACCCCTCCACTTT CASSFGGARNSPLHF
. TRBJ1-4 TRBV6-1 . TGTGCCAGCAGTGAATATGATGAAAAACTGTTTTTT CASSEYDEKLFF
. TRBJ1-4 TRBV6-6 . TGTGCCAGCAGTCCGGGACACACAATTGCAACTAATGAAAAACTGTTTTTT CASSPGHTIATNEKLFF
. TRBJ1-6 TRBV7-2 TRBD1 TGTGCCAGCAGCCGCCCGGTGAACAGGGGACAGTCACCCCTCCACTTT CASSRPVNRGQSPLHF
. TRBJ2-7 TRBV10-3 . TGTGCCATCAGTGAGACATCCGGAGGAGAGCAGTACTTC CAISETSGGEQYF
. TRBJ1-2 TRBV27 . TGTGCCAGCGGGCAGAACTATGGCTACACCTTC CASGQNYGYTF
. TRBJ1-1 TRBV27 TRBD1 TGTGCCAGCAGTTATAGCCTAGACAGGGGGTGGACTGAAGCTTTCTTT CASSYSLDRGWTEAFF
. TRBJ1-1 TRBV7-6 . TGTGCCAGCAGCTTAGTCGGGAACACTGAAGCTTTCTTT CASSLVGNTEAFF
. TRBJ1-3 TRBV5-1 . TGCGCCAGCAGCAACCAGGGTACTTCTGGAAACACCATATATTTT CASSNQGTSGNTIYF
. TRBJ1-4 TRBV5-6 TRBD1 TGTGCCAGCAGCCGAGACAGGGTTCAAGAAAAACTGTTTTTT CASSRDRVQEKLFF
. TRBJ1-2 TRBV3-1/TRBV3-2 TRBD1 TGTGCCAGCAGCCACATAACACAGGGGGCCCATGGCTACACCTTC CASSHITQGAHGYTF
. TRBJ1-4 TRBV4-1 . TGCGCCAGCAGCCAAGATTTCCCAGGGGTGTACGAAAAACTGTTTTTT CASSQDFPGVYEKLFF
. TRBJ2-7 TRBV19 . TGTGCCAGTAGTGAACCGGGGGAAGCCGTCTACGAGCAGTACTTC CASSEPGEAVYEQYF
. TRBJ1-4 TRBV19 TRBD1 TGTGCCAGTAGTGCCTTCCGGGACAGTGAAAAACTGTTTTTT CASSAFRDSEKLFF
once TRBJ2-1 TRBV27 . TGTGCCAGCAGCCTACAGCGGCACAATGAGCAGTTCTTC CASSLQRHNEQFF